This T cell receptor (beta chain) was sequenced for a study of cytomegalovirus exposure and HLA in healthy donors. The PCR used 60 Vbeta and 13 Jbeta primers. Clones were read by immunoSEQ multiplex PCR, and TCRdb kept only the in-frame ones, dropping some. Counted here are about 260,000 clones, 80% to 90% occurring once; the ten biggest clones make up roughly 2%. Study-wide results and limits: Researchers reportedly found TCR beta sequences accurately predicted most subjects' HLA-A and HLA-B alleles. Analyses of presence and absence presupposed an approximately uniform sequencing depth across donors.

For this clone: Its antigen remains unknown.

The CDR3 loop spans 15 amino acids. The V gene's germline CDR1 is SGHKS and CDR2 YYEKEE (reference sequence). The V and J ends lost 7 bases and 2 bases respectively, with 18 bases between them. The TCR originated in a middle-aged woman in good health and CMV-seropositive. The sample was PBMCs. The chain employs TRBV5-5 and TRBJ1-2; D unresolved. This CDR3 is CASGASLTENYGYTF. CDR3 bases: TGTGCCAGCGGAGCGTCACTCACCGAGAACTATGGCTACACCTTC.